Listed here is a single T cell receptor (beta chain). Its matching antigen is unknown. The limits of the CDR3 on the DNA are not certain, so only TCRdb's listed CDR3 is given. A multiplex PCR was run with 60 Vbeta primers and 13 Jbeta primers. Repertoires were generated with immunoSEQ multiplex PCR, while TCRdb's copy carries only in-frame clones and drops some. The table records approximately 180,000 clones, 75% to 85% of them present only once. Both ends counted, the CDR3 spans 20 residues. The data were taken from a study of cytomegalovirus exposure and HLA in healthy donors. Points from the study as a whole: Generally TCR sequences proved uncommon, though certain public TCRs appeared in numerous donors. Reports described diagnosis of cytomegalovirus status by the classifier as highly specific and sensitive.

V gene TRBV21-1 combines with J gene TRBJ2-3; TRBD2 is taken as the D call from the table, unchecked against the DNA. TRBV21-1 is noted as a pseudogene. This clonotype was sampled from a man between 25 and 39 years old in good health and CMV-seropositive. Sequencing was performed on PBMCs. Here the CDR3 reads CASSKGSSGRWGMGTDTQYF.